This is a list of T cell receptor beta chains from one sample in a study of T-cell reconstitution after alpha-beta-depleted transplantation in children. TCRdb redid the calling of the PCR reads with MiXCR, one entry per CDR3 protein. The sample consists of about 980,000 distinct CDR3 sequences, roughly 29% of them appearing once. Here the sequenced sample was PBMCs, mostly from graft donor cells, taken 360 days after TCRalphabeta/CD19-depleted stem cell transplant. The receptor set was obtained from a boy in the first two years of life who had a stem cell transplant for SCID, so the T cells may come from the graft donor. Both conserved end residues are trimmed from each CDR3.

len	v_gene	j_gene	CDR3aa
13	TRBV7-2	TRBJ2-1	ASSYSSSSYNEQF
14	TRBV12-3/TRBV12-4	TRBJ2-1	ASSFAGRSSYNEQF
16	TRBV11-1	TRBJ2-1	ANLTSGGAGGSYNEQF
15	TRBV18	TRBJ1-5	ASSPQLLQGAQEPQH
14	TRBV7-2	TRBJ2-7	ASSLALGGFSYEQY
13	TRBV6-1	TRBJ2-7	ASRPPGQGAGEQY
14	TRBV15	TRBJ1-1	ATSRARTEVGTEAF
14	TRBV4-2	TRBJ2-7	ASSQEPAGGPLEQY
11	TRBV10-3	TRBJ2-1	AISEGGSIEQF
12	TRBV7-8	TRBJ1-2	ASSSGAVHYGYT
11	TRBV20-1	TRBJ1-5	SAQGTSNQPQH
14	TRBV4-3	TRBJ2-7	ASSTFSGGDSYEQY
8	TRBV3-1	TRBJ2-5	ASSELEWY
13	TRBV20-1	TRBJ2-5	SARAVLLREETQY
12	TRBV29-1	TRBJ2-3	SVLGGRSTDTQY
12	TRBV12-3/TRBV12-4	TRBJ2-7	ASSNRDRAHEQY
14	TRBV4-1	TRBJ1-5	ASSFLVAADNQPQH
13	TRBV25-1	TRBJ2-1	ASSEWGGENNEQF
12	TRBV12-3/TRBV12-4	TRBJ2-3	ASSLPPGLYTQY
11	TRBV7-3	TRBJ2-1	ASSWTLSNEQF
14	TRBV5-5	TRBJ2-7	ATKTGATSGLYEQY
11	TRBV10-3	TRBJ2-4	AISGPQKNIQY
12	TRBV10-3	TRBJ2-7	AIRGGGSPGEQY
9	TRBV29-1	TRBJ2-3	SAMPTDTQY
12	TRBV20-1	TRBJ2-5	SARVGTSGETQY
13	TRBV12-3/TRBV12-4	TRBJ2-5	ASSFRGPSGGTQY
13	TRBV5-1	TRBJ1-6	ASSSGQGIQWPLH
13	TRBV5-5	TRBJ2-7	ASSLNRDIIYEQY
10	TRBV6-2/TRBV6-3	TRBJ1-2	ASHVRNYGYT
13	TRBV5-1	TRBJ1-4	ASSLGSPTNEKLF
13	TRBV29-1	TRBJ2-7	SGLFPGQSTYEQY
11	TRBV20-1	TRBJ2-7	SARGGLYYEQY
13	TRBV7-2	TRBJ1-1	ASSLDGRLNTEAF
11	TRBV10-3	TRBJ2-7	AITPGGASKQY
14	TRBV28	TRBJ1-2	ASSSTFGTDFIGYT
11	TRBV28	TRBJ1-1	ASSFARNTEAF
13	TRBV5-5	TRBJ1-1	ASSSSGFSGTEAF
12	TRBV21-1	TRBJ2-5	ASRRGAGLETQY
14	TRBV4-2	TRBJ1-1	ASSQELLPVNTEAF
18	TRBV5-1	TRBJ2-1	ASSLGVLAGGSLSYNEQF
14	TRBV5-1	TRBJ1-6	ASSLDWGGRNSPLH
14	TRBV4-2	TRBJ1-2	ASSPGAGSLTYGYT
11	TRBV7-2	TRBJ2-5	ASSLRSLETQY
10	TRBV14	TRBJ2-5	ASSHAQETQY
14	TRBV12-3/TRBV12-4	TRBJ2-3	ASSLDGRGHTDTQY
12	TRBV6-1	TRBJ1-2	ASRWDRGLGGYT
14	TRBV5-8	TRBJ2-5	ASSLRQVRPVETQY
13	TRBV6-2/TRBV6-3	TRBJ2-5	ASIKGPSPAETQY
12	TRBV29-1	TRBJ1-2	SVLPWTGLYGYT
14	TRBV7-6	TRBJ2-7	ASSLAPPDTLYEQY
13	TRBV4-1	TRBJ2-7	ASSHSDSQTYEQY
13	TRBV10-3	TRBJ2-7	AISVRDRDIYEQY
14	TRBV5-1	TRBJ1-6	ASSLAGGTRNSPLH
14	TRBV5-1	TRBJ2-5	ASSLALAETQETQY